This TCR beta chain was found in a study of T cells after posttransplantation cyclophosphamide. Whole-study results and caveats: Recipient CMV seropositivity and CMV reactivation strongly tracked TRB clonality. Later blood repertoires were often dominated by clones from the donor CD8+ memory compartment. TRB overlap between skin or GI tissue T cells and blood was limited.

This clone was seen more than once but under ten times. Its antigen is unidentified. A marrow graft followed busulfan-fludarabine conditioning, with cyclophosphamide on days +3 and +4. The repertoire was sequenced with immunoSEQ multiplex PCR; TCRdb's copy has only in-frame clones and lacks some. The sample gives approximately 17,000 clones, roughly four fifths of which show up once; under 35% is in the top ten. The TCR sequence derives from a female patient in her thirties or forties who received an allogeneic stem cell transplant from a related donor, was CMV-positive, and had no GVHD. Some of these T cells may belong to the graft donor. The specimen comprised CD8+ T cells sorted from PBMCs, sampled 1,700 to 2,000 days after a stem cell transplant with posttransplant cyclophosphamide.

CDR3 in DNA: TGTGCCAGTAGTATAGGTCCGATAACTAGCACAGATACGCAGTATTTT. Translated: CASSIGPITSTDTQYF. The chain links TRBV19 to TRBJ2-3; D ambiguous. The V end lost 1 base, the J end lost 0 bases, and 11 bases lay between the germline ends. Germline V gene data show CDR1 as LNHDA and CDR2 as SQIVND (reference sequence). There are 16 residues in the CDR3. The variable domain in full, completed from reference TRBV19 and TRBJ2-3, reads DGGITQSPKYLFRKEGQNVTLSCEQNLNHDAMYWYRQDPGQGLRLIYYSQIVNDFQKGDIAEGYSVSREKKESFPLTVTSAQKNPTAFYLCASSIGPITSTDTQYFGPGTRLTVL.